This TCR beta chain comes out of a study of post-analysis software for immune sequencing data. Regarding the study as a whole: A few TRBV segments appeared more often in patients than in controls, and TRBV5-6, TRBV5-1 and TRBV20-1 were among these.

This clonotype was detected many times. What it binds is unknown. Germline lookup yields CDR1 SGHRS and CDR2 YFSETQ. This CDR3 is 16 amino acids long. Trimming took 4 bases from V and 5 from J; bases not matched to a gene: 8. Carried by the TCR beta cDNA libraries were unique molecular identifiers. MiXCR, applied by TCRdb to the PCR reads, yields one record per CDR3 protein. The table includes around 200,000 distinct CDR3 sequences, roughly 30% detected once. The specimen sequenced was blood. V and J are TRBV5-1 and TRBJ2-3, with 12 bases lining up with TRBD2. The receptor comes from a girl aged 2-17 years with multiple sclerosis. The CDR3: CASSLTSGGVLDTQYF. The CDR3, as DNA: TGCGCCAGCAGCCTGACTAGCGGGGGAGTATTAGATACGCAGTATTTT.